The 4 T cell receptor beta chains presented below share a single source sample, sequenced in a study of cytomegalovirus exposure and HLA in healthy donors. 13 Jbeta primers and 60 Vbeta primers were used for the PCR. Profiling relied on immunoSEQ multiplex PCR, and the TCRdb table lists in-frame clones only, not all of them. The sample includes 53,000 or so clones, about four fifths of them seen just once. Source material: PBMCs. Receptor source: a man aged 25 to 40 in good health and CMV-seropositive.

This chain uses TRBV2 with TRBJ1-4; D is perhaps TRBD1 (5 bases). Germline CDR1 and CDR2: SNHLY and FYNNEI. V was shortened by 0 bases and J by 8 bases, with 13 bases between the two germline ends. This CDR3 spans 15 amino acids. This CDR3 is CASSEAGQGGEKLFF. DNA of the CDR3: TGTGCCAGCAGTGAAGCAGGGCAGGGTGGGGAAAAACTGTTTTTT. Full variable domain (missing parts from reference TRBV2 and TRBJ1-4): EPEVTQTPSHQVTQMGQEVILRCVPISNHLYFYWYRQILGQKVEFLVSFYNNEISEKSEIFDDQFSVERPDGSNFTLKIRSTKLEDSAMYFCASSEAGQGGEKLFFGSGTQLSVL.

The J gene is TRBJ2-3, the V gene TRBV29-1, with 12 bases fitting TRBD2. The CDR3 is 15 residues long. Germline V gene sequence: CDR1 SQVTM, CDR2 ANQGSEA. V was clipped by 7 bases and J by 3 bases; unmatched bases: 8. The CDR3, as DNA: TGCAGCGCCTCCCCTAGCGGGGGGGGAACAGATACGCAGTATTTT. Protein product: CSASPSGGGTDTQYF.

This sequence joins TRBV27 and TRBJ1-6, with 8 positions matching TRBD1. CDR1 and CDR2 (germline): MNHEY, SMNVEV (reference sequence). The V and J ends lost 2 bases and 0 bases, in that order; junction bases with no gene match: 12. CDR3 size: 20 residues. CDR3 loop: CASSLARPWTGSSYNSPLHF. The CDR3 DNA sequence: TGTGCCAGCAGTTTAGCCCGCCCCTGGACAGGGAGCTCCTATAATTCACCCCTCCACTTT.

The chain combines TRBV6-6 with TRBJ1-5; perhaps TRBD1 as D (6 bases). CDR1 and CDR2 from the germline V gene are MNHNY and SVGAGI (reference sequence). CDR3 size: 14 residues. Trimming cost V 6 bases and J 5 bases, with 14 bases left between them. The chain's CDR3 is CASSQLQGDQPQHF. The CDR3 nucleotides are TGTGCCAGCAGCCAACTACAGGGTGATCAGCCCCAGCATTTT.